This T cell receptor (beta chain) came from a study of response to subunit inactivated influenza vaccine. Regarding the study as a whole: The authors offered the suggestion that each seasonal influenza vaccination recruits few new T cells.

TCRdb independently ran MiXCR on the RT-PCR reads; one entry per CDR3 protein. The repertoire holds fewer than 400,000 distinct CDR3 sequences, with around a fifth as singletons. This clonotype showed up many times. Its target is unknown. Trimming shortened V by 4 bases and J by 0 bases, and 20 bases separated the two germline ends. Germline assignment: CDR1 SGHRS and CDR2 YFSETQ. The CDR3 loop spans 18 amino acids. The sequencing used PBMCs from blood, collected around 22 months after vaccination. This clonotype was obtained from a man aged 50 to 69 who received an inactivated influenza vaccine. V is TRBV5-1 and J is TRBJ1-5; tentatively, D is TRBD1 (6 bases). The CDR3 loop reads CASSPDVGHLASNQPQHF. The CDR3 DNA follows: TGCGCCAGCAGCCCGGATGTGGGACACCTTGCTAGCAATCAGCCCCAGCATTTT. The complete variable domain, with remaining parts taken from reference TRBV5-1 and TRBJ1-5, reads KAGVTQTPRYLIKTRGQQVTLSCSPISGHRSVSWYQQTPGQGLQFLFEYFSETQRNKGNFPGRFSGRQFSNSRSEMNVSTLELGDSALYLCASSPDVGHLASNQPQHFGDGTRLSIL.